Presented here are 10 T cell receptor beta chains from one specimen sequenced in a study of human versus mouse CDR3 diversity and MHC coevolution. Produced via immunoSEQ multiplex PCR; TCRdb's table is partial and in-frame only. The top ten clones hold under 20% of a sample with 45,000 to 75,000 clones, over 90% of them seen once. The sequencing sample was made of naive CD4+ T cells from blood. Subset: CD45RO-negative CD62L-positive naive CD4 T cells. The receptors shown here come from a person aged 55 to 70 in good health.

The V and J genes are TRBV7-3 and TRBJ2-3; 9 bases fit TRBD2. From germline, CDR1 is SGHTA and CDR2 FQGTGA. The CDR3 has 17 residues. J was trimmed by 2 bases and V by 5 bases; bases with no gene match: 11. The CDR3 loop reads CASSPPGAGGATDTQYF. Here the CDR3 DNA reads TGTGCCAGCAGCCCACCCGGAGCGGGAGGAGCCACAGATACGCAGTATTTT.

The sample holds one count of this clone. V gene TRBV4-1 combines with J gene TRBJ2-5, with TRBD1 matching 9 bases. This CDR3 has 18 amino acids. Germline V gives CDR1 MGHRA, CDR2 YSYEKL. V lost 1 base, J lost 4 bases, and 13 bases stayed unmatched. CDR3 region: CASSQVPVGTGGIETQYF. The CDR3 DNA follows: TGCGCCAGCAGCCAAGTCCCGGTTGGAACAGGGGGCATAGAGACCCAGTACTTC.

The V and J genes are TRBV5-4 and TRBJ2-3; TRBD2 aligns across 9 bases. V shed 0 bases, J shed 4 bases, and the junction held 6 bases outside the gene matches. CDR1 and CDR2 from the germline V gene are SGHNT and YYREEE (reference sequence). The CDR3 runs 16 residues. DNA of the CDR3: TGTGCCAGCAGCTTGGTCGGCGGGAGGGCGGCAGATACGCAGTATTTT. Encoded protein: CASSLVGGRAADTQYF.

As DNA, the CDR3 is TGTGCCAGCAGCTTGACCCCCGGGACAGGGAATGAAAAACTGTTTTTT. This encodes CASSLTPGTGNEKLFF. The chain employs TRBV5-6 and TRBJ1-4; 9 nucleotides match TRBD1. Germline values: CDR1 SGHDT, CDR2 YYEEEE. This CDR3 spans 16 amino acids. After removal of 1 base from V and 5 bases from J, the junction contained 6 bases not matched to a gene.

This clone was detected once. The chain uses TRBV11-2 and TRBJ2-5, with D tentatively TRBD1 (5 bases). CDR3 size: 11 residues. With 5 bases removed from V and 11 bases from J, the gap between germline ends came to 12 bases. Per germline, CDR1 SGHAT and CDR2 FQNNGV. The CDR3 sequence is CASSQGVSQYF. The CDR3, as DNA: TGTGCCAGCAGCCAGGGTGTCTCTCAGTACTTC. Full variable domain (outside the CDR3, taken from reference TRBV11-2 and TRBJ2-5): EAGVAQSPRYKIIEKRQSVAFWCNPISGHATLYWYQQILGQGPKLLIQFQNNGVVDDSQLPKDRFSAERLKGVDSTLKIQPAKLEDSAVYLCASSQGVSQYFGPGTRLLVL.

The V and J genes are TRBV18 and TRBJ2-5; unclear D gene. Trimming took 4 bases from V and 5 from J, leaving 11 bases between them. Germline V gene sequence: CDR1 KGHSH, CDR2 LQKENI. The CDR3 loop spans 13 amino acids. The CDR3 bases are TGTGCCAGCTCACGCGGTCTCGGGGAGACCCAGTACTTC. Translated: CASSRGLGETQYF.

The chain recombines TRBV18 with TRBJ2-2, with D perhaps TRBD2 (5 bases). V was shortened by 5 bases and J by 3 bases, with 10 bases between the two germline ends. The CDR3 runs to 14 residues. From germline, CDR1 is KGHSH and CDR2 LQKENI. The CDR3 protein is CASSIIGDTGELFF. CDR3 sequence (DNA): TGTGCCAGCTCAATCATCGGGGACACCGGGGAGCTGTTTTTT.

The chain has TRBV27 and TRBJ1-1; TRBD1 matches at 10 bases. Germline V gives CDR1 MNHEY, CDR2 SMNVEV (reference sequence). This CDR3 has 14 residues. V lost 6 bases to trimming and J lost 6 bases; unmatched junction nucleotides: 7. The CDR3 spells CASRWDRGVSEAFF. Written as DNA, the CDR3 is TGTGCCAGCAGATGGGACAGGGGCGTATCTGAAGCTTTCTTT.

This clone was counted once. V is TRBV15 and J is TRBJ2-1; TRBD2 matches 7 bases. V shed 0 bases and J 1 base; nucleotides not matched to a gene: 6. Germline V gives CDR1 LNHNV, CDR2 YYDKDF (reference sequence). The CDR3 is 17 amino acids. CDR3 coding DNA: TGTGCCACCAGCAGAGAGGGAAGCGGGAAGTCCTACAATGAGCAGTTCTTC. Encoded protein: CATSREGSGKSYNEQFF.

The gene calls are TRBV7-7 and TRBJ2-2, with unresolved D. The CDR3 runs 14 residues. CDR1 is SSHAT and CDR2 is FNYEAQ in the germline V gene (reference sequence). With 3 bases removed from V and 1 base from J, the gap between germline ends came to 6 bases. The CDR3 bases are TGTGCCAGCAGCTTCAACAAGAACACCGGGGAGCTGTTTTTT. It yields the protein CASSFNKNTGELFF.